These 8 T cell receptor beta chains were all obtained from the same sample, sequenced in a study of T cell clusters in autoimmune cytopenias. Multiplex touch-down PCR amplified TRB using TRB-A and TRB-B pools in one tube. For each CDR3 protein, TCRdb gives one entry from its re-call of the multiplex PCR reads, without DNA. In all, the sample yields about 4,900 distinct CDR3 sequences. Each sample's input was about 270 ng genomic DNA, some 40,000 genome equivalents. These same data were also listed under a study on T cell repertoires in aging, cancer and after chemotherapy.

Sequenced: peripheral blood. These receptor sequences come from a human donor in good health.

In terms of frequency, this clonotype is medium-sized. The J gene is TRBJ1-2, the V gene TRBV6-1; the D call of TRBD1 rests on TCRdb alone, since no DNA is present to check it. The CDR3 spans 15 residues. Germline V gene sequence: CDR1 MNHNS, CDR2 SASEGT. This CDR3 reads CASRWDIRFNYGYTF.

This clonotype counts as medium-sized by frequency. J is TRBJ2-6 and V is TRBV27; TCRdb picks TRBD1, but there is no DNA to check that call. The CDR3 is made up of 16 amino acids. The germline gives CDR1 MNHEY, CDR2 SMNVEV (reference sequence). The CDR3 reads CASSPPPGPGANVLTF.

The V and J genes are TRBV15 and TRBJ1-5. CDR1 is LNHNV and CDR2 is YYDKDF in the germline V gene (reference sequence). This CDR3 comprises 14 residues. Here the CDR3 reads CATSPGALVQPQHF.

This chain uses TRBV5-6 with TRBJ1-4; TCRdb returns TRBD1, unconfirmable since there is no DNA. Per the germline V gene, CDR1 is SGHDT and CDR2 is YYEEEE. The CDR3 is 16 residues long. This chain's CDR3 is CASSLEPGGSNEKLFF.

The V and J genes are TRBV5-5 and TRBJ1-6. The CDR3 length is 12 residues. The germline gives CDR1 SGHKS, CDR2 YYEKEE (reference sequence). The CDR3 is CASSLAEHSLHF.

The chain uses TRBV4-2 and TRBJ2-2; the TCRdb call, TRBD2, lacks DNA for checking. The CDR3 runs to 15 residues. Germline lookup yields CDR1 LGHNA and CDR2 YNFKEQ. The CDR3 sequence is CASSQLAGDTGELFF.

Measured by frequency, this clonotype is medium-sized. This chain joins TRBV6-1 and TRBJ2-1. CDR3 length: 14 residues. Germline loops: CDR1 MNHNS, CDR2 SASEGT. The chain's CDR3 is CASSEASGWSEQFF.

V is TRBV27 and J is TRBJ2-1; the TCRdb D gene call, TRBD2, has no DNA to confirm it. CDR3 length: 15 amino acids. Germline V lookup: CDR1 MNHEY, CDR2 SMNVEV (reference sequence). The CDR3 is CASSPLRGGYNEQFF.